This TCR beta chain is from a study of blood T cell repertoires in COVID-19. Study details: Acute-phase and convalescent COVID-19 samples originated in the United States, Italy and Spain. PBMCs, B-cell-depleted T cells, or T cells were the source of the cDNA or gDNA that made up the material.

Authors' analysis steps: Cell counts per sample came from amplifying reference gene primers. This table comes from immunoSEQ multiplex PCR, and its TCRdb copy is limited to in-frame clones, with some not included. For V, J and clone size, that table is used; D and trimming come from the DNA. In the table there are about 210,000 clones, about 89% of which are singletons. The CDR3 totals 14 residues. The germline gives CDR1 MNHEY, CDR2 SVGAGI. The junction had 7 bases not matched to a gene; V was cut back by 8 bases and J by 3 bases. In this sample, this clone turned up once. J is TRBJ2-3 and V is TRBV6-5; 8 bases agree with TRBD1. The sequence came from a woman in her thirties or forties with acute or convalescent COVID-19. The sequenced material came from peripheral blood. CDR3 in amino acids: CASGQGRGTDTQYF. Written as DNA, the CDR3 is TGTGCCAGCGGACAGGGTCGGGGGACAGATACGCAGTATTTT.